The present TCR beta chain was sequenced within a study of shared clonotypes between healthy human individuals. The CDR3 has 14 amino acids. Trimming took off 0 bases at V and 1 base at J, with 7 bases between the two ends. Germline V gives CDR1 SGHDT, CDR2 YYEEEE. Assay: immunoSEQ multiplex PCR; the TCRdb copy retains only in-frame clones and omits some. Here the sample spans 2 million to 2.5 million clones, approximately 95% being singletons. The chain couples TRBV5-6 to TRBJ2-5, with D unclear. The sequencing sample was made of naive CD4+ T cells from PBMCs. Subset given: CD45RA+ positively selected. The receptor was derived from a man in his late teens or twenties in good health. Some clones in this sample may be carry-over from other donors' samples. The CDR3 bases are TGTGCCAGCAGCTTGGAAGTCATCCAAGAGACCCAGTACTTC. It translates to CASSLEVIQETQYF.